The 14 T cell receptor beta chains reported below all come from one sample, sequenced in a study of control samples from healthy donors and cancer patients (dated by TCRdb to 2020 to 2021). The receptor library was made with the immunoSEQ multiplex PCR assay. In TCRdb, the immuneACCESS table is reduced to in-frame sequences with V and J assigned. These tables do not hold every clone; where another copy was compared, an unresolved V gene accounts for under half, and the others remain unexplained. Present in this sample are about 150,000 clones, 75% to 90% of which were seen just once. The ten biggest clones cover around 4.9% of the sample. The sequencing input was blood. The receptor set was obtained from a man aged 25-45 years in good health.

This chain links TRBV19 with TRBJ2-1; TRBD1 matches 7 bases. Germline V lookup: CDR1 LNHDA, CDR2 SQIVND (reference sequence). The CDR3 consists of 15 residues. The V gene end was trimmed by 3 bases and the J gene end by 2 bases; junction bases not matched to a gene: 4. CDR3 protein: CASSMRTGAYNEQFF. The CDR3 nucleotides are TGTGCCAGTAGTATGCGGACAGGAGCCTACAATGAGCAGTTCTTC. Drawing the rest from reference TRBV19 and TRBJ2-1, the complete variable domain is DGGITQSPKYLFRKEGQNVTLSCEQNLNHDAMYWYRQDPGQGLRLIYYSQIVNDFQKGDIAEGYSVSREKKESFPLTVTSAQKNPTAFYLCASSMRTGAYNEQFFGPGTRLTVL.

The rearrangement uses TRBV5-6 and TRBJ2-5; D is possibly TRBD1 (7 bases). Germline loops: CDR1 SGHDT, CDR2 YYEEEE. The CDR3 extends over 15 amino acids. Trimming took off 5 bases at V and 5 bases at J, with 19 bases between the two ends. This CDR3 is CASRKMGGGGETQYF. In nucleotides, the CDR3 is TGTGCCAGCAGGAAAATGGGTGGAGGGGGCGAGACCCAGTACTTC.

The gene calls are TRBV9 and TRBJ2-7, with a tentative D call TRBD2 (6 bases). V gave up 3 bases and J gave up 0 bases, with 13 bases separating them. From germline, CDR1 is SGDLS and CDR2 YYNGEE. The CDR3 consists of 15 residues. CDR3 bases: TGTGCCAGCAGCGGAAAACGGGGGAGCTCCTACGAGCAGTACTTC. Amino acid sequence: CASSGKRGSSYEQYF.

The rearrangement links TRBV15 to TRBJ2-7; no definite D call. This CDR3 contains 14 residues. V lost 0 bases to trimming and J lost 2 bases, with 8 bases between them. Per germline, CDR1 LNHNV and CDR2 YYDKDF (reference sequence). CDR3: CATSRDMPAYEQYF. The CDR3 coding sequence is TGTGCCACCAGCAGAGATATGCCAGCCTACGAGCAGTACTTC.

The rearrangement joins TRBV6-6 to TRBJ1-5, with 7 bases that match TRBD1. V lost 7 bases, J lost 0 bases, and 6 bases stayed unmatched. The CDR3 spans 15 residues. Germline assignment: CDR1 MNHNY and CDR2 SVGAGI (reference sequence). CDR3 amino acids: CASNPGQYSNQPQHF. CDR3 nucleotide sequence: TGTGCCAGCAATCCGGGACAGTATAGCAATCAGCCCCAGCATTTT.

V usage is TRBV6-5 and J usage is TRBJ2-3; D is perhaps TRBD1 (6 bases). This CDR3 has 14 amino acids. CDR1 MNHEY and CDR2 SVGAGI come from the germline V gene. The V end lost 6 bases, the J end lost 3 bases, and 13 bases lay between the germline ends. The CDR3 here is CASSNREGTDTQYF. In DNA, the CDR3 is TGTGCCAGCAGCAACAGGGAAGGTACAGATACGCAGTATTTT.

V gene TRBV7-9 combines with J gene TRBJ2-7, with 8 nucleotides matching TRBD1. Germline assignment: CDR1 SEHNR and CDR2 FQNEAQ (reference sequence). CDR3 size: 14 residues. J lost 5 bases, V lost 5 bases, and 8 bases had no gene match. CDR3 residues: CASSRPGQVNEQYF. The CDR3 DNA sequence: TGTGCCAGCAGCCGTCCGGGACAGGTGAACGAGCAGTACTTC.

The V call is TRBV19, the J call TRBJ2-6; D possibly corresponds to TRBD1 (8 bases). Germline V gives CDR1 LNHDA, CDR2 SQIVND (reference sequence). V was pared by 5 bases and J by 4 bases, with 15 bases between. The CDR3 has 16 amino acids. CDR3 sequence: CASSWTGRAGANVLTF. For the CDR3, the DNA is TGTGCCAGTAGTTGGACAGGGAGGGCAGGGGCCAACGTCCTGACTTTC.

Comment on this clone: The same CDR3 is also encoded by other DNA sequences in this sample. CDR3 DNA sequence: TGTGCCAGTAGTATCGTGGGGGGCTACGAGCAGTACTTC. This translates into CASSIVGGYEQYF. The chain links TRBV19 to TRBJ2-7, with D tentatively TRBD2 (6 bases). Trimming shortened V by 3 bases and J by 3 bases, and 9 bases separated the two germline ends. CDR1 and CDR2 (germline): LNHDA, SQIVND (reference sequence). The CDR3 loop spans 13 amino acids.

The V and J genes are TRBV2 and TRBJ1-6, with D possibly TRBD1 on 5 matching bases. This CDR3 region has 13 residues. The germline V and J ends were trimmed by 7 bases and 14 bases, with 18 bases remaining between them. Germline V CDR1 and CDR2: SNHLY, FYNNEI. The CDR3 nucleotides are TGTGCCAGCACTGACAGCCCCCGGGTCGCCCTCCACTTT. Its protein product is CASTDSPRVALHF.

This chain links TRBV4-2 with TRBJ2-7; 11 bases line up with TRBD2. The length of the CDR3 is 16 residues. Germline CDR1 LGHNA, CDR2 YNFKEQ. After removal of 1 base from V and 1 base from J, the junction contained 3 bases not matched to a gene. The CDR3 DNA sequence: TGTGCCAGCAGCCAAGGGACTAGCGGGCTATCCTACGAGCAGTACTTC. Protein: CASSQGTSGLSYEQYF.

This chain links TRBV7-2 with TRBJ1-2; tentatively, D is TRBD1 (5 bases). CDR3 length: 13 residues. The germline V and J ends were trimmed by 0 bases and 3 bases, with 5 bases remaining between them. In germline, CDR1 is SGHTA, CDR2 FQGNSA. Here the CDR3 reads CASSLAGDYGYTF. DNA of the CDR3: TGTGCCAGCAGCTTAGCGGGGGACTATGGCTACACCTTC. Full variable domain (missing parts from reference TRBV7-2 and TRBJ1-2): GAGVSQSPSNKVTEKGKDVELRCDPISGHTALYWYRQSLGQGLEFLIYFQGNSAPDKSGLPSDRFSAERTGGSVSTLTIQRTQQEDSAVYLCASSLAGDYGYTFGSGTRLTVV.

The chain has TRBV5-1 and TRBJ2-3; weak D call: TRBD1 (5 bases). Trimming removed 4 bases at V and 0 bases at J, with 12 bases between. The germline V gene encodes CDR1 SGHRS and CDR2 YFSETQ. CDR3 length: 15 residues. The CDR3 nucleotides read TGCGCCAGCAGCGCCCAGTGGGGCAGCACAGATACGCAGTATTTT. Its protein is CASSAQWGSTDTQYF.

This chain links TRBV11-3 with TRBJ1-3; D not certain. The CDR3 consists of 15 residues. Between the trimmed V and J ends, which lost 0 bases and 5 bases, there was a span of 11 bases. CDR1 SGHNT and CDR2 YENEEA come from the germline V gene. The CDR3, as DNA: TGTGCCAGCAGCTTAGACGGGAAGTGGCGAAACACCATATATTTT. Translated: CASSLDGKWRNTIYF.